This T cell receptor beta chain was retrieved from a study of memory CD4+ T cells and cytomegalovirus serostatus. General study points: Each of approximately 61 CMV-associated TCRbeta sequences occurred in one to five individuals.

The repertoire was sequenced with immunoSEQ multiplex PCR; TCRdb's copy has only in-frame clones and lacks some. This sample carries 35,000 to 45,000 clones, 79% of them seen once, and the ten largest clones take around 5.2%. Single viable CD3+CD4+CD8-CD45RO+ cells were sorted as the memory CD4+ T cells. On this clone itself: Antigen: not known.

The CDR3 has 11 amino acids. CDR1 is SGHDN and CDR2 is FVKESK in the germline V gene. V was shortened by 1 base and J by 6 bases, with 4 bases between the two germline ends. This receptor was identified in an adult in good health and CMV-seropositive. V usage is TRBV14 and J usage is TRBJ2-7; D not resolved. Material: memory CD4+ T cells from blood. CDR3 nucleotides: TGTGCCAGCAGCCAAGGGCCCGAGCAGTACTTC. This encodes CASSQGPEQYF.